This T cell receptor beta chain emerged from a study of T cells after yellow fever vaccination. Whole-study context: Researchers used SMART-Seq v4 Ultra Low Input to prepare fractions that had low cell numbers.

Germline values: CDR1 SGHVS, CDR2 FQNEAQ. The V and J ends lost 3 bases and 6 bases respectively, with 15 bases between them. CDR3 length equals 14 residues. As to this clonotype: The antigen is undetermined.

MiXCR, run by TCRdb on the 5' RACE reads, gives a single entry per CDR3 protein. The data contain 250,000 to 400,000 distinct CDR3 sequences, 4% to 5.5% of them singletons. Study-level findings and limits: Some clonotypes, a small share, were shared between CD4 and CD8 compartments. Peaking on day 5 versus 15, the secondary response was faster but weaker.

The V and J genes are TRBV7-8 and TRBJ2-7, with D perhaps being TRBD1 or TRBD2 (5 bases each). This TCR was sampled from a young man who received the YFV17D yellow fever vaccine. The sequencing here drew on PBMCs, taken 15 days after the yellow fever booster vaccination. The CDR3 coding sequence is TGTGCCAGCAGCTTCCCCACTAGGGGAAGCGAGCAGTACGTC. Protein product: CASSFPTRGSEQYV.